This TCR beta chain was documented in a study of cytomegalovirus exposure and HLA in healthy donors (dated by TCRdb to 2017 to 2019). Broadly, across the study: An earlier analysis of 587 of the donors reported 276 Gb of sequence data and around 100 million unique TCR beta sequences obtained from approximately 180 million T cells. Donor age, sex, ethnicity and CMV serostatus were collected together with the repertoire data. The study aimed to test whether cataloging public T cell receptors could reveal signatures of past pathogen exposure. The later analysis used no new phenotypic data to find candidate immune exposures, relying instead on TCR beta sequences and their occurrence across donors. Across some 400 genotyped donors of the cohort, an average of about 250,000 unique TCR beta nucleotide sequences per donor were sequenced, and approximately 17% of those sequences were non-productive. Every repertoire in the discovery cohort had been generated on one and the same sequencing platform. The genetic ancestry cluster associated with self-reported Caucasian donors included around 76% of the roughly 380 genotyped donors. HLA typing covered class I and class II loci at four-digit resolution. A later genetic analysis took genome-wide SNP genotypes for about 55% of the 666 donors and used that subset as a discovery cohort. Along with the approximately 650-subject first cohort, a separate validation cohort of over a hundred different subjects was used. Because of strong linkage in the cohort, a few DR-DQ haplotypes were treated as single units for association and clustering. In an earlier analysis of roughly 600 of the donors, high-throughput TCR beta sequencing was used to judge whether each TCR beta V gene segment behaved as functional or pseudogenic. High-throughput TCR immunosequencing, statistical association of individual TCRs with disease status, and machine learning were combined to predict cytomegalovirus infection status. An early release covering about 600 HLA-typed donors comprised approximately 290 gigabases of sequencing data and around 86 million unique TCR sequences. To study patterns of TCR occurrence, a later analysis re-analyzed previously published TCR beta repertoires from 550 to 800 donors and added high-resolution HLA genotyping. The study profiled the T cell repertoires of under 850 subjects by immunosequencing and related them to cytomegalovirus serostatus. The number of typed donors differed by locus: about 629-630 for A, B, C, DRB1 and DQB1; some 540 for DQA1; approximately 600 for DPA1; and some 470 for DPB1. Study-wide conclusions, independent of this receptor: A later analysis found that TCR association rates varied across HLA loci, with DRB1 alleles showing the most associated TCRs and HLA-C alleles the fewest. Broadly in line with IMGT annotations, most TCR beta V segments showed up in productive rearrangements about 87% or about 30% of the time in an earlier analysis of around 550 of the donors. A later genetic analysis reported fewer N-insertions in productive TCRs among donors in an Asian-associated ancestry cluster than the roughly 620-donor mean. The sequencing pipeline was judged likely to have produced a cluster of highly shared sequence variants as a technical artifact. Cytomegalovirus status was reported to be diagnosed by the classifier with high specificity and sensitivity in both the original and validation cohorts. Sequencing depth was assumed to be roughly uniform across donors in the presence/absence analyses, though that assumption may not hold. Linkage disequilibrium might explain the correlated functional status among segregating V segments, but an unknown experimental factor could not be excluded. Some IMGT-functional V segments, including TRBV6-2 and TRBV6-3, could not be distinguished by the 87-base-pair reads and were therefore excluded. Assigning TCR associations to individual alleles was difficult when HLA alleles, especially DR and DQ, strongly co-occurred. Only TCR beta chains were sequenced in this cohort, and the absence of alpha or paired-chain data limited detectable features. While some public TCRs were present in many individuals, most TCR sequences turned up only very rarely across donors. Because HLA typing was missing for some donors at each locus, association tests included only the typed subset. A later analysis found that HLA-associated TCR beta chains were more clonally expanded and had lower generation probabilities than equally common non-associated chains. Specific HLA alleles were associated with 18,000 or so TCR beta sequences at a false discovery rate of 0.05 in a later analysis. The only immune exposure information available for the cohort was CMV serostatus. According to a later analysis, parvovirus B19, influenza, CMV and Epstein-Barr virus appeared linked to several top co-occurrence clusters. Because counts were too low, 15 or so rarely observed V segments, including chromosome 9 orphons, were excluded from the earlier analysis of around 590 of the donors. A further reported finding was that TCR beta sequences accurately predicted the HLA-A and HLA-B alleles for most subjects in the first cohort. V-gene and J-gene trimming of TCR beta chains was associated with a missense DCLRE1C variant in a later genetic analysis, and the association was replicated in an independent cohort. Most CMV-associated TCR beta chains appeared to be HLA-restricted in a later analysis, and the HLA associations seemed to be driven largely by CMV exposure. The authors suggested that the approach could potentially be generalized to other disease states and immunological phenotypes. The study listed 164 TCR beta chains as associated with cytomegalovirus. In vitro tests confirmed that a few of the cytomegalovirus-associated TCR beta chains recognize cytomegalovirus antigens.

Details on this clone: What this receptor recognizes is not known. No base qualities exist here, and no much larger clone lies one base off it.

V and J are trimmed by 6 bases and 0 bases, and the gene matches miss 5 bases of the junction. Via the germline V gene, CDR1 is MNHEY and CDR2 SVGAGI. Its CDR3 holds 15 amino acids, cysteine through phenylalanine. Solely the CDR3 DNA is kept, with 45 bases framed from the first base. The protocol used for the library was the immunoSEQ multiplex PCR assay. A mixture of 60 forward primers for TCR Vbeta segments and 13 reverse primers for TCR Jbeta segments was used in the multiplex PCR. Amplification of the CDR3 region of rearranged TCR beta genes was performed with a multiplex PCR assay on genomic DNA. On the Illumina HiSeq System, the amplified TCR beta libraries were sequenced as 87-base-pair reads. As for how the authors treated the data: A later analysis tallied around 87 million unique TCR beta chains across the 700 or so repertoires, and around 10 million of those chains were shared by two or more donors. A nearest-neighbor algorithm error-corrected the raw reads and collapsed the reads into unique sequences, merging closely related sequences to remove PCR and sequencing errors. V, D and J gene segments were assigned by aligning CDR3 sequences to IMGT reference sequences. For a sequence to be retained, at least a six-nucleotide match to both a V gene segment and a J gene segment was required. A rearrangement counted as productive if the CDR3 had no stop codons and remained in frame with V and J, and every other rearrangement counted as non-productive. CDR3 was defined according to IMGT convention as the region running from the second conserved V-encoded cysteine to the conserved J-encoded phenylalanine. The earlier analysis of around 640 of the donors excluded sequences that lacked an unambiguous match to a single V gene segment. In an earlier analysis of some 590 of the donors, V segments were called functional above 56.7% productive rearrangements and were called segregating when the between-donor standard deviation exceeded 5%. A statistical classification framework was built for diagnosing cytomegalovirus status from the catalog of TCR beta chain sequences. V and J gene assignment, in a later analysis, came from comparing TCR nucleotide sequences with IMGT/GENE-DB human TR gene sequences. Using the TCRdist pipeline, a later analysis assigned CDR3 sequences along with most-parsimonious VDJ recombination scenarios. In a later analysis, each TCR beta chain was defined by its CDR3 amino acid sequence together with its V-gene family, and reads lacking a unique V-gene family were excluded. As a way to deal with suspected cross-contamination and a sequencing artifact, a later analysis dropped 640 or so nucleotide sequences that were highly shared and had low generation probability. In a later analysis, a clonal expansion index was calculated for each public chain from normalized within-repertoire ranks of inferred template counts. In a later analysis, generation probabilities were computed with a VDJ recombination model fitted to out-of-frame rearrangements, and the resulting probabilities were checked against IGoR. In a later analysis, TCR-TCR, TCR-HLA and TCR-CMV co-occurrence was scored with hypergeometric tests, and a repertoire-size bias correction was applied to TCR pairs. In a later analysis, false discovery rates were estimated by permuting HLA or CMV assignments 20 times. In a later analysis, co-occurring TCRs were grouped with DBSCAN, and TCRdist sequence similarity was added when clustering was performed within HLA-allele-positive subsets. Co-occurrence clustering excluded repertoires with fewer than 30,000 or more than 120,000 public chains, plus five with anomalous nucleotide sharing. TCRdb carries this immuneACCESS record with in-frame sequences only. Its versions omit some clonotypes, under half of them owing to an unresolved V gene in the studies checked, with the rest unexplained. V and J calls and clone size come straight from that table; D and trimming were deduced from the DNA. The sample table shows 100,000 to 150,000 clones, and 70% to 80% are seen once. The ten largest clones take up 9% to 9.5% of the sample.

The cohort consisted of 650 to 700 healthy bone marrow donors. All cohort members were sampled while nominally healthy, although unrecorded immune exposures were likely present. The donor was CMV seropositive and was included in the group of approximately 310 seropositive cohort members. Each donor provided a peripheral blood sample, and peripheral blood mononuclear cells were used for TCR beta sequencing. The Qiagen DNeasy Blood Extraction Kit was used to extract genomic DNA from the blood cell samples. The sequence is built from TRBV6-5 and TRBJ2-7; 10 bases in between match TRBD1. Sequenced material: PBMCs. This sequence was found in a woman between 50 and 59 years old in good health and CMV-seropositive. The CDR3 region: CASRPGQGGSYEQYF. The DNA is TGTGCCAGCAGACCCGGACAGGGGGGCTCCTACGAGCAGTACTTC.